This T cell receptor beta chain was profiled in a study of blood T cell repertoires in COVID-19. The protocol was immunoSEQ multiplex PCR, while the TCRdb copy is restricted to in-frame clones and leaves out a portion. Seen here are 150,000 to 200,000 clones, 86% observed once, and the top ten hold 20% to 25%. Germline V lookup: CDR1 SGHAT, CDR2 FQNNGV. V lost 5 bases to trimming and J lost 7 bases; unmatched junction nucleotides: 17. The CDR3 spans 18 residues. Sequenced input: PBMCs or T cells enriched from blood (not recorded which). This TCR came from a woman aged 40-49 years in a cohort exposed to, infected with or recovered from COVID-19 (not recorded which). This chain joins TRBV11-2 and TRBJ2-4; TRBD2 matches at 10 bases. In nucleotides, the CDR3 is TGTGCCAGCAGCATGACGGGTACCCTTAGCGGGGGGACGAACATTCAGTACTTC. This sequence encodes CASSMTGTLSGGTNIQYF.